A selection of T cell receptor beta chains follows, all from one sample in a study of beta chain features in type 1 diabetes. Method: immunoSEQ multiplex PCR; TCRdb's copy keeps in-frame clones and lacks some. Among about 740,000 clones listed, roughly 13% were seen once. Sequencing was done on a sample of naive CD4+ T cells from blood. Receptors were obtained from a young man with type 1 diabetes. The CDR3 runs from the conserved cysteine through the conserved F or W. D genes are given only for firm matches. Rows give clone size only sometimes, using once, few, many, or a class for an expanded clone.

D: -
V: TRBV11-1
J: TRBJ2-1
size: -
CDR3: CASSSRTSSYNEQFF
DNA: TGTGCCAGCAGCTCGAGGACGAGCTCCTACAATGAGCAGTTCTTC

D: -
V: TRBV2
J: TRBJ2-3
size: few
CDR3: CATPGASTDTQYF
DNA: TGTGCCACCCCAGGAGCTAGCACAGATACGCAGTATTTT

D: TRBD1
V: TRBV6-5
J: TRBJ1-2
size: few
CDR3: CASKVTGAYGYTF
DNA: TGTGCCAGCAAGGTGACAGGGGCCTATGGCTACACCTTC

D: -
V: TRBV18
J: TRBJ1-1
size: few
CDR3: CASSPGGMNTEAFF
DNA: TGTGCCAGCTCACCAGGCGGAATGAACACTGAAGCTTTCTTT

D: -
V: TRBV10-1
J: TRBJ1-2
size: -
CDR3: CATGGLSYGYTF
DNA: TGCGCCACCGGGGGCCTAAGCTATGGCTACACCTTC

D: -
V: TRBV30
J: TRBJ2-3
size: few
CDR3: CAWGHGDTQYF
DNA: TGTGCCTGGGGCCACGGAGATACGCAGTATTTT

D: -
V: TRBV7-7
J: TRBJ2-2
size: -
CDR3: CASSLAGVGNTGELFF
DNA: TGTGCCAGCAGCTTAGCGGGGGTCGGGAACACCGGGGAGCTGTTTTTT

D: -
V: TRBV30
J: TRBJ1-1
size: few
CDR3: CAWRPQVATEAFF
DNA: TGTGCCTGGAGGCCGCAGGTGGCCACTGAAGCTTTCTTT

D: -
V: TRBV30
J: TRBJ1-4
size: -
CDR3: CAWSPIPTASNEKLFF
DNA: TGTGCCTGGAGTCCCATTCCGACAGCGTCTAATGAAAAACTGTTTTTT

D: TRBD1
V: TRBV30
J: TRBJ2-7
size: -
CDR3: CAWSVGTGVRYEQYF
DNA: TGTGCCTGGAGTGTAGGGACAGGTGTCCGTTACGAGCAGTACTTC

D: -
V: TRBV18
J: TRBJ2-5
size: -
CDR3: CASSPAPETQYF
DNA: TGTGCCAGCTCACCGGCTCCAGAGACCCAGTACTTC

D: -
V: TRBV9
J: TRBJ2-3
size: -
CDR3: CASSVATATDTQYF
DNA: TGTGCCAGCAGCGTAGCTACGGCGACAGATACGCAGTATTTT

D: -
V: TRBV20-1
J: TRBJ2-3
size: few
CDR3: CSFQVADTQYF
DNA: TGCAGCTTCCAAGTGGCAGATACGCAGTATTTT

D: -
V: TRBV27
J: TRBJ1-6
size: few
CDR3: CASRQGHNNSPLHF
DNA: TGTGCCAGCAGACAGGGCCATAATAATTCACCCCTCCACTTT

D: -
V: TRBV5-1
J: TRBJ2-7
size: -
CDR3: CASSLQSFSYEQYF
DNA: TGCGCCAGCAGCTTACAATCTTTTTCCTACGAGCAGTACTTC

D: -
V: TRBV30
J: TRBJ2-6
size: few
CDR3: CAWTLLRSGANVLTF
DNA: TGTGCCTGGACCCTCTTGCGGTCCGGGGCCAACGTCCTGACTTTC

D: -
V: TRBV10-3
J: TRBJ2-1
size: -
CDR3: CAISGLGDEQFF
DNA: TGTGCCATCAGTGGGTTAGGGGATGAGCAGTTCTTC

D: -
V: TRBV9
J: TRBJ1-6
size: few
CDR3: CASSVGQMYNSPLHF
DNA: TGTGCCAGCAGCGTAGGCCAGATGTATAATTCACCCCTCCACTTT

D: -
V: TRBV18
J: TRBJ2-7
size: -
CDR3: CASSPARDRSEQYF
DNA: TGTGCCAGCTCACCAGCGAGGGACCGATCCGAGCAGTACTTC

D: -
V: TRBV4-1
J: TRBJ2-1
size: -
CDR3: CASSQEERAFF
DNA: TGCGCCAGCAGCCAAGAAGAGAGGGCGTTCTTC

D: -
V: TRBV7-9
J: TRBJ2-3
size: -
CDR3: CASSLNGRSVADTQYF
DNA: TGTGCCAGCAGCTTAAACGGTCGATCGGTCGCAGATACGCAGTATTTT

D: -
V: TRBV2
J: TRBJ1-1
size: few
CDR3: CASSRGEETEAFF
DNA: TGTGCCAGCAGTAGGGGCGAGGAGACTGAAGCTTTCTTT

D: TRBD2
V: TRBV10-2
J: TRBJ2-5
size: few
CDR3: CASSETGTSGETQYF
DNA: TGCGCCAGCAGTGAGACCGGGACTAGCGGAGAGACCCAGTACTTC

D: TRBD1
V: TRBV13
J: TRBJ1-6
size: -
CDR3: CASSIRQGDNSPLHF
DNA: TGTGCCAGCAGCATCCGACAGGGCGATAATTCACCCCTCCACTTT

D: -
V: TRBV5-1
J: TRBJ2-1
size: -
CDR3: CASSRTNEQFF
DNA: TGCGCCAGCAGCCGAACCAATGAGCAGTTCTTC

D: -
V: TRBV7-2
J: TRBJ1-2
size: few
CDR3: CASSLAPSAGTF
DNA: TGTGCCAGCAGCTTAGCGCCGTCAGCGGGGACCTTC

D: -
V: TRBV10-3
J: TRBJ2-1
size: few
CDR3: CAISLRENEQFF
DNA: TGTGCCATCAGTCTCAGGGAAAATGAGCAGTTCTTC

D: -
V: TRBV6-5
J: TRBJ2-3
size: -
CDR3: CASGGARQSTDTQYF
DNA: TGTGCCAGCGGGGGGGCCCGACAAAGCACAGATACGCAGTATTTT

D: -
V: TRBV5-1
J: TRBJ2-7
size: -
CDR3: CASSLALEGLTYEQYF
DNA: TGCGCCAGCAGCTTGGCGCTAGAGGGGCTTACCTACGAGCAGTACTTC

D: -
V: TRBV6-5
J: TRBJ2-5
size: -
CDR3: CASSYSTGRNGETQYF
DNA: TGTGCCAGCAGTTACTCGACAGGGAGGAATGGGGAGACCCAGTACTTC

D: TRBD2
V: TRBV19
J: TRBJ2-1
size: few
CDR3: CASRLAGGQSEQFF
DNA: TGTGCCAGTAGACTAGCGGGGGGGCAAAGTGAGCAGTTCTTC

D: -
V: TRBV18
J: TRBJ1-1
size: -
CDR3: CASSPQTGNTEAFF
DNA: TGTGCCAGCTCACCACAGACAGGAAACACTGAAGCTTTCTTT

D: -
V: TRBV2
J: TRBJ2-7
size: few
CDR3: CASSDLGGGLSYEQYF
DNA: TGTGCCAGCAGTGATTTAGGCGGGGGCTTATCCTACGAGCAGTACTTC

D: -
V: TRBV30
J: TRBJ1-2
size: few
CDR3: CAWSGQGLYGYTF
DNA: TGTGCCTGGAGCGGACAAGGCCTTTATGGCTACACCTTC

D: TRBD1
V: TRBV10-3
J: TRBJ2-3
size: -
CDR3: CAITPTGGDTDTQYF
DNA: TGTGCCATCACTCCGACAGGGGGTGATACAGATACGCAGTATTTT

D: -
V: TRBV7-7
J: TRBJ2-6
size: few
CDR3: CASSLDGTGANVLTF
DNA: TGTGCCAGCAGCTTAGATGGGACTGGGGCCAACGTCCTGACTTTC

D: -
V: TRBV9
J: TRBJ2-2
size: few
CDR3: CASSLRWSGELFF
DNA: TGTGCCAGCAGCCTACGATGGAGCGGGGAGCTGTTTTTT